The source of this T cell receptor beta chain is a study of blood T cell repertoires in COVID-19. Only in-frame clones appear in the TCRdb table, and some are missing; sequencing was by immunoSEQ multiplex PCR. In the table there are some 200,000 clones, around 86% of which are singletons. The origin of this receptor is a man younger than 40 in a cohort exposed to, infected with or recovered from COVID-19 (not recorded which). Specimen: PBMCs or T cells enriched from blood (not recorded which).

The DNA of the CDR3 is TGTGCCAGCAGCTTAGGGACAAACCAGCCCCAGCATTTT. Translation: CASSLGTNQPQHF. J is TRBJ1-5 and V is TRBV11-1, with D tentatively TRBD1 (5 bases). Germline CDR1 SGHAT, CDR2 FQDESV (reference sequence). The CDR3 consists of 13 residues. Between the trimmed V and J ends, which lost 1 base and 7 bases, there was a span of 8 bases.